This T cell receptor beta chain is from a study of identical twins. After template switching added a universal primer site, the resulting cDNA carried unique molecular identifiers. TCRdb ran MiXCR on the 5' RACE reads and lists one entry per CDR3 protein. The table shows 250,000 or so distinct CDR3 sequences, with around 7% occurring only once. Study results and limitations: Cord blood beta clonotypes that were abundant carried fewer insertions, and memory repertoires showed no such trend.

Germline CDR1 is SGHDT and CDR2 is YYEEEE. The CDR3 spans 13 residues. V lost 6 bases and J 0 bases, leaving 8 bases between the germline ends. About this clonotype: Its antigen is as yet unknown.

The data were also submitted as part of a second study, on yellow fever vaccine responses in identical twins.

The chain recombines TRBV5-6 with TRBJ2-3, with D perhaps matching TRBD1 (6 bases). The sequence was obtained from a young woman in good health. Sequencing used memory (CD45RO+) T cells sorted from blood. The CDR3 protein is CASNRASTDTQYF. For the CDR3, the DNA is TGTGCCAGCAACAGGGCAAGCACAGATACGCAGTATTTT.